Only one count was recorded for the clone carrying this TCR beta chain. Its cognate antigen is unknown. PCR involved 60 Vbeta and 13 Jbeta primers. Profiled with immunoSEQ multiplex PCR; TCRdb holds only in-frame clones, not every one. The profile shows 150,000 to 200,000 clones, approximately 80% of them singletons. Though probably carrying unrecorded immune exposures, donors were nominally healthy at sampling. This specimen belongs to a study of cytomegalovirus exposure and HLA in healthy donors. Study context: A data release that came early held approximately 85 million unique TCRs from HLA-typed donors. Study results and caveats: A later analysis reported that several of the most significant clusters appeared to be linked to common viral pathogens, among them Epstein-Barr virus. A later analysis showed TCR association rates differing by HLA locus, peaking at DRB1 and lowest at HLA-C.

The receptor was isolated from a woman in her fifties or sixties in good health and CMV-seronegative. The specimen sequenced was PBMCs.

This CDR3 reads CASSLESSNAQTQYF. CDR3 coding DNA: TGTGCCAGCAGCTTGGAGTCGAGCAACGCGCAGACCCAGTACTTC. The V call is TRBV5-5, the J call TRBJ2-5; no reliable D call. The germline V and J ends were trimmed by 0 bases and 6 bases, with 15 bases remaining between them. The CDR3 runs to 15 residues. Germline loops: CDR1 SGHKS, CDR2 YYEKEE (reference sequence).